This entry is about one TCR beta chain. V was clipped by 4 bases and J by 0 bases, with 13 bases between them. Germline V CDR1 and CDR2: SGHRS, YFSETQ. This CDR3 comprises 15 residues. The source of the sample is a study of cytomegalovirus exposure and HLA in healthy donors. 13 Jbeta primers and 60 Vbeta primers were used for the PCR. Sequencing was performed with immunoSEQ multiplex PCR; in TCRdb, only in-frame clones are kept and a portion is missing. The sample consists of roughly 130,000 clones, just under 80% of them appearing once. The sequenced material came from PBMCs. This chain uses TRBV5-1 with TRBJ2-5; D perhaps matches TRBD2 (5 bases). This clonotype was sampled from a woman between 35 and 50 years old in good health and CMV-seronegative. Here the CDR3 DNA reads TGCGCCAGCAGCCCGGGTGGGAGATACCAAGAGACCCAGTACTTC. Its protein is CASSPGGRYQETQYF.